Each of the 26 T cell receptor beta chains below was sequenced from the same sample in a study of blood T cell repertoires in COVID-19. Only in-frame clones appear in the TCRdb table, and some are missing; sequencing was by immunoSEQ multiplex PCR. The sample carries nearly 70,000 clones, roughly 85% recorded once. The specimen was peripheral blood. These receptors all come from a woman older than 75 with acute or convalescent COVID-19.

V usage is TRBV4-1 and J usage is TRBJ1-2, with D possibly TRBD1 on 6 matching bases. CDR1 MGHRA and CDR2 YSYEKL come from the germline V gene. V lost 1 base, J lost 6 bases, and 15 bases lay in between. The CDR3 runs 15 residues. In DNA form, the CDR3 reads TGCGCCAGCAGCCAAGCAGACACAGGGTATAATGGCTACACCTTC. It yields the protein CASSQADTGYNGYTF.

The chain has TRBV3-1 (or the pseudogene TRBV3-2) and TRBJ2-5; TRBD2 matches 7 bases. CDR3 size: 15 residues. The V and J ends lost 2 bases and 5 bases, in that order; junction bases with no gene match: 8. Germline V lookup: CDR1 LGHDT, CDR2 YNNKEL (reference sequence). CDR3 sequence: CASSQPGLEGETQYF. CDR3 in DNA: TGTGCCAGCAGCCAACCCGGACTAGAGGGTGAGACCCAGTACTTC.

This sequence joins TRBV7-9 and TRBJ2-1, with 12 bases fitting TRBD2. Germline CDR1 and CDR2: SEHNR and FQNEAQ (reference sequence). With V trimmed by 3 bases and J by 10 bases, 7 bases remained unmatched. The CDR3 covers 15 residues. CDR3 protein: CASSLETSGGPEQFF. In DNA form, the CDR3 reads TGTGCCAGCAGCTTGGAAACTAGCGGGGGGCCCGAGCAGTTCTTC.

The chain joins TRBV7-6 to TRBJ2-3; 10 bases agree with TRBD2. Looked up from germline, CDR1 is SGHVS and CDR2 is FNYEAQ. The CDR3 sequence is 17 residues long. The trim removed 0 bases at V and 2 bases at J, leaving 5 bases unmatched. CDR3 nucleotides: TGTGCCAGCAGCTTAGCTGCTAGCGGGGGACACACAGATACGCAGTATTTT. This codes for CASSLAASGGHTDTQYF.

J is TRBJ2-1 and V is TRBV18; D gene uncertain. The CDR3 loop spans 16 amino acids. The V end was cut by 3 bases, the J end by 5 bases, with 17 bases between. Germline CDR1 KGHSH, CDR2 LQKENI. In nucleotides, the CDR3 is TGTGCCAGCTCACCTTCGAACCCACTGTCCCACAATGAGCAGTTCTTC. Its translation: CASSPSNPLSHNEQFF. Full variable domain (missing parts from reference TRBV18 and TRBJ2-1): NAGVMQNPRHLVRRRGQEARLRCSPMKGHSHVYWYRQLPEEGLKFMVYLQKENIIDESGMPKERFSAEFPKEGPSILRIQQVVRGDSAAYFCASSPSNPLSHNEQFFGPGTRLTVL.

This clone was counted between two and nine times. This rearrangement joins TRBV30 to TRBJ1-5; 10 bases align to TRBD1. V lost 4 bases to trimming and J lost 6 bases; unmatched junction nucleotides: 9. CDR1 and CDR2 from the germline V gene are GTSNPN and SVGIG (reference sequence). The CDR3 runs 15 residues. The CDR3 sequence is CAWTPGQGSGQPQHF. DNA for the CDR3: TGTGCCTGGACCCCGGGACAGGGGTCCGGTCAGCCCCAGCATTTT.

The gene calls are TRBV6-4 and TRBJ2-1; 12 positions agree with TRBD2. Unmatched junction bases numbered 8, after V lost 8 bases and J lost 6 bases. Germline V gene lookup returns CDR1 MRHNA and CDR2 SNTAGT. The CDR3 loop spans 15 amino acids. The CDR3: CASARLAGDSNEQFF. In nucleotides, the CDR3 is TGTGCCAGCGCTCGACTAGCGGGGGACAGCAATGAGCAGTTCTTC.

V and J are TRBV9 and TRBJ2-1; 8 bases agree with TRBD1. This CDR3 is built from 16 residues. Germline CDR1 is SGDLS and CDR2 is YYNGEE. Trimming removed 2 bases from V and 6 bases from J; junction bases left unmatched: 10. CDR3 nucleotide sequence: TGTGCCAGCAGCGTTCCCTCAGGGGGCGCAACCAATGAGCAGTTCTTC. The encoded protein is CASSVPSGGATNEQFF. The full variable domain, rest sourced from reference TRBV9 and TRBJ2-1, is DSGVTQTPKHLITATGQRVTLRCSPRSGDLSVYWYQQSLDQGLQFLIQYYNGEERAKGNILERFSAQQFPDLHSELNLSSLELGDSALYFCASSVPSGGATNEQFFGPGTRLTVL.

The V call is TRBV4-2, the J call TRBJ2-3; D perhaps matches TRBD1 (7 bases). Germline V gene sequence: CDR1 LGHNA, CDR2 YNFKEQ. This CDR3 is 14 amino acids long. Trimming cost V 3 bases and J 4 bases, with 11 bases left between them. For the CDR3, the DNA is TGTGCCAGCAGCCAGCGGGACAGAGCAGATACGCAGTATTTT. Translating gives CASSQRDRADTQYF.

V gene TRBV19 combines with J gene TRBJ1-5; 7 bases map to TRBD1. CDR3 length: 14 residues. The J segment lost 10 bases and the V segment lost 5 bases, leaving 11 bases of the junction unmatched. Germline CDR1 reads LNHDA; CDR2 reads SQIVND (reference sequence). The CDR3 region has the DNA TGTGCCAGTAGTGCACAGGGGAGTGGTATCCCCCAGCATTTT. Protein: CASSAQGSGIPQHF.

V and J are TRBV3-1 (or the pseudogene TRBV3-2) and TRBJ1-1, with D possibly matching TRBD1 (6 bases). CDR1 LGHDT and CDR2 YNNKEL come from the germline V gene (reference sequence). The CDR3 loop spans 13 amino acids. Trimming removed 1 base at V and 5 bases at J, with 8 bases between. For the CDR3, the DNA is TGTGCCAGCAGCCAAGGAAGGGGGACTGAAGCTTTCTTT. Translated: CASSQGRGTEAFF.

The chain carries TRBV10-3 and TRBJ1-1; TRBD1 is a possible D gene (5 bases). Germline V gene sequence: CDR1 ENHRY, CDR2 SYGVKD. Trimming shortened V by 6 bases and J by 1 base, and 9 bases separated the two germline ends. The CDR3 sequence is 13 residues long. The chain's CDR3 is CAIRFDRNTEAFF. CDR3 DNA sequence: TGTGCCATCAGGTTCGACAGGAACACTGAAGCTTTCTTT.

With respect to this clone: Sequence at one end of the junction differs from germline and may be a read error. V is TRBV12-5 and J is TRBJ1-5; D perhaps matches TRBD1 (6 bases). CDR3 length: 14 amino acids. Looked up from germline, CDR1 is LGHNT and CDR2 is FRNRAP. Here the CDR3 DNA reads TGTACTAGTCGACGGGACACAGACAATCAGCCCCAGCATTTT. As protein: CTSRRDTDNQPQHF.

This chain links TRBV7-9 with TRBJ1-2; TRBD1 is a possible D gene (6 bases). Germline CDR1 SEHNR, CDR2 FQNEAQ (reference sequence). Trimming shortened V by 4 bases and J by 6 bases, and 15 bases separated the two germline ends. The CDR3 loop spans 14 amino acids. CDR3 nucleotide sequence: TGTGCCAGCAGCTCACAGGGAATAATTGATGGCTACACCTTC. It translates to CASSSQGIIDGYTF. Based on the CDR3 plus reference TRBV7-9 and TRBJ1-2, the full variable domain is DTGVSQNPRHKITKRGQNVTFRCDPISEHNRLYWYRQTLGQGPEFLTYFQNEAQLEKSRLLSDRFSAERPKGSFSTLEIQRTEQGDSAMYLCASSSQGIIDGYTFGSGTRLTVV.

This sequence joins TRBV2 and TRBJ1-6; 8 bases agree with TRBD1. Trimming took 6 bases from V and 9 from J; bases not matched to a gene: 7. This CDR3 has 14 residues. Germline loops: CDR1 SNHLY, CDR2 FYNNEI. The CDR3 DNA sequence: TGTGCCAGCAGAACCGGGACAGGTAGTTCACCCCTCCACTTT. Encoded protein: CASRTGTGSSPLHF. Using reference TRBV2 and TRBJ1-6 for the parts outside the CDR3, the full variable domain is EPEVTQTPSHQVTQMGQEVILRCVPISNHLYFYWYRQILGQKVEFLVSFYNNEISEKSEIFDDQFSVERPDGSNFTLKIRSTKLEDSAMYFCASRTGTGSSPLHFGNGTRLTVT.

The chain couples TRBV23-1 to TRBJ1-1, with 7 bases identical to TRBD1. TRBV23-1 is annotated as an ORF whose role is uncertain. Trimming removed 3 bases from V and 2 bases from J; junction bases left unmatched: 12. The CDR3 is 17 residues long. The CDR3: CASSQYRDRIYNTEAFF. The CDR3 nucleotides read TGCGCCAGCAGTCAGTACCGGGACAGAATCTATAACACTGAAGCTTTCTTT.

The genes are TRBV7-2 and TRBJ2-1, with TRBD1 identical over 10 bases. V shed 4 bases, J shed 7 bases, and the junction held 19 bases outside the gene matches. The CDR3 loop spans 19 amino acids. Germline loops: CDR1 SGHTA, CDR2 FQGNSA. This CDR3 reads CASSSLVSQRQGARNEQFF. CDR3 nucleotides: TGTGCCAGCAGCTCCCTGGTAAGCCAAAGACAGGGGGCGCGGAATGAGCAGTTCTTC. Drawing the rest from reference TRBV7-2 and TRBJ2-1, the complete variable domain is GAGVSQSPSNKVTEKGKDVELRCDPISGHTALYWYRQSLGQGLEFLIYFQGNSAPDKSGLPSDRFSAERTGGSVSTLTIQRTQQEDSAVYLCASSSLVSQRQGARNEQFFGPGTRLTVL.

Remarks on this clone: The same CDR3 can be traced to other DNA sequences in this sample. J is TRBJ2-5 and V is TRBV5-1; 9 bases are shared with TRBD1. V gave up 2 bases and J gave up 1 base; unmatched junction bases: 0. CDR1 and CDR2 from the germline V gene are SGHRS and YFSETQ. CDR3 length: 14 amino acids. CDR3: CASSLQGAQETQYF. The CDR3 nucleotides are TGCGCCAGCAGCTTACAGGGGGCCCAAGAGACCCAGTACTTC.

The chain is built from TRBV11-2 and TRBJ1-5, with TRBD1 matching over 11 bases. With V trimmed by 0 bases and J by 3 bases, 4 bases remained unmatched. This CDR3 region has 17 residues. Germline lookup yields CDR1 SGHAT and CDR2 FQNNGV. CDR3 in amino acids: CASSLEGTGGNNQPQHF. CDR3 in DNA: TGTGCCAGCAGCTTAGAGGGGACAGGGGGTAACAATCAGCCCCAGCATTTT.

This clone was seen only once. This chain connects TRBV18 to TRBJ2-2, with 8 bases matching TRBD1. V lost 8 bases and J lost 0; bases outside the gene matches: 2. The CDR3 loop spans 14 amino acids. Per germline, CDR1 KGHSH and CDR2 LQKENI. In nucleotides, the CDR3 is TGTGCCAGCCGGGACAGGTCGAACACCGGGGAGCTGTTTTTT. Its translation is CASRDRSNTGELFF. The full variable domain, rest sourced from reference TRBV18 and TRBJ2-2, is NAGVMQNPRHLVRRRGQEARLRCSPMKGHSHVYWYRQLPEEGLKFMVYLQKENIIDESGMPKERFSAEFPKEGPSILRIQQVVRGDSAAYFCASRDRSNTGELFFGEGSRLTVL.

The chain joins TRBV11-3 to TRBJ2-2; 7 nucleotides agree with TRBD1. The CDR3 extends over 15 amino acids. Unmatched junction bases numbered 3, after V lost 4 bases and J lost 1 base. From germline, CDR1 is SGHNT and CDR2 YENEEA. CDR3 nucleotide sequence: TGTGCCAGCAGCTCTACAGGGGTGAACACCGGGGAGCTGTTTTTT. Residues: CASSSTGVNTGELFF. The whole variable domain, remainder taken from reference TRBV11-3 and TRBJ2-2, is EAGVVQSPRYKIIEKKQPVAFWCNPISGHNTLYWYLQNLGQGPELLIRYENEEAVDDSQLPKDRFSAERLKGVDSTLKIQPAELGDSAVYLCASSSTGVNTGELFFGEGSRLTVL.

V and J are TRBV7-3 and TRBJ1-4; D is undetermined. V lost 3 bases and J 0 bases, leaving 11 bases between the germline ends. Germline V gene lookup returns CDR1 SGHTA and CDR2 FQGTGA. The CDR3 sequence is 16 residues long. The CDR3 sequence is CASSLKVAATNEKLFF. DNA of the CDR3: TGTGCCAGCAGCTTGAAAGTAGCAGCAACTAATGAAAAACTGTTTTTT. The full variable domain, with the rest looked up from reference TRBV7-3 and TRBJ1-4, is GAGVSQTPSNKVTEKGKYVELRCDPISGHTALYWYRQSLGQGPEFLIYFQGTGAADDSGLPNDRFFAVRPEGSVSTLKIQRTERGDSAVYLCASSLKVAATNEKLFFGSGTQLSVL.

This chain uses TRBV27 with TRBJ2-5; 7 positions match TRBD1. Per the germline V gene, CDR1 is MNHEY and CDR2 is SMNVEV (reference sequence). The CDR3 contains 17 residues. The V and J ends lost 5 bases and 5 bases, in that order; junction bases with no gene match: 17. The CDR3 nucleotides are TGTGCCAGCAGTCCCCTAGGACAGGAGGTCTTTGAGGAGACCCAGTACTTC. It is translated as CASSPLGQEVFEETQYF.

The rearrangement joins TRBV5-4 to TRBJ1-2; TRBD1 matches at 9 bases. This CDR3 region has 13 residues. Germline trimming cut 3 bases from V and 6 bases from J; bases unmatched to any gene: 3. Looked up from germline, CDR1 is SGHNT and CDR2 is YYREEE (reference sequence). CDR3 amino acids: CASSSGTGNGYTF. CDR3 DNA: TGTGCCAGCAGCTCCGGGACAGGGAATGGCTACACCTTC.

The chain couples TRBV19 to TRBJ1-2; D is ambiguous. V lost 5 bases to trimming and J lost 4 bases, with 20 bases between them. The length of the CDR3 is 16 residues. Per the germline V gene, CDR1 is LNHDA and CDR2 is SQIVND (reference sequence). DNA of the CDR3: TGTGCCAGTAGTCACCCTCCCGCTCCGGAGGGCTATGGCTACACCTTC. It specifies CASSHPPAPEGYGYTF.

J is TRBJ1-4 and V is TRBV18; D is perhaps TRBD1 (5 bases). The germline V gene has CDR1 KGHSH and CDR2 LQKENI. Trimming took off 3 bases at V and 4 bases at J, with 12 bases between the two ends. The CDR3 loop spans 15 amino acids. CDR3 nucleotides: TGTGCCAGCTCACCCCCGGGGGGGTATAATGAAAAACTGTTTTTT. Translated, it gives CASSPPGGYNEKLFF.